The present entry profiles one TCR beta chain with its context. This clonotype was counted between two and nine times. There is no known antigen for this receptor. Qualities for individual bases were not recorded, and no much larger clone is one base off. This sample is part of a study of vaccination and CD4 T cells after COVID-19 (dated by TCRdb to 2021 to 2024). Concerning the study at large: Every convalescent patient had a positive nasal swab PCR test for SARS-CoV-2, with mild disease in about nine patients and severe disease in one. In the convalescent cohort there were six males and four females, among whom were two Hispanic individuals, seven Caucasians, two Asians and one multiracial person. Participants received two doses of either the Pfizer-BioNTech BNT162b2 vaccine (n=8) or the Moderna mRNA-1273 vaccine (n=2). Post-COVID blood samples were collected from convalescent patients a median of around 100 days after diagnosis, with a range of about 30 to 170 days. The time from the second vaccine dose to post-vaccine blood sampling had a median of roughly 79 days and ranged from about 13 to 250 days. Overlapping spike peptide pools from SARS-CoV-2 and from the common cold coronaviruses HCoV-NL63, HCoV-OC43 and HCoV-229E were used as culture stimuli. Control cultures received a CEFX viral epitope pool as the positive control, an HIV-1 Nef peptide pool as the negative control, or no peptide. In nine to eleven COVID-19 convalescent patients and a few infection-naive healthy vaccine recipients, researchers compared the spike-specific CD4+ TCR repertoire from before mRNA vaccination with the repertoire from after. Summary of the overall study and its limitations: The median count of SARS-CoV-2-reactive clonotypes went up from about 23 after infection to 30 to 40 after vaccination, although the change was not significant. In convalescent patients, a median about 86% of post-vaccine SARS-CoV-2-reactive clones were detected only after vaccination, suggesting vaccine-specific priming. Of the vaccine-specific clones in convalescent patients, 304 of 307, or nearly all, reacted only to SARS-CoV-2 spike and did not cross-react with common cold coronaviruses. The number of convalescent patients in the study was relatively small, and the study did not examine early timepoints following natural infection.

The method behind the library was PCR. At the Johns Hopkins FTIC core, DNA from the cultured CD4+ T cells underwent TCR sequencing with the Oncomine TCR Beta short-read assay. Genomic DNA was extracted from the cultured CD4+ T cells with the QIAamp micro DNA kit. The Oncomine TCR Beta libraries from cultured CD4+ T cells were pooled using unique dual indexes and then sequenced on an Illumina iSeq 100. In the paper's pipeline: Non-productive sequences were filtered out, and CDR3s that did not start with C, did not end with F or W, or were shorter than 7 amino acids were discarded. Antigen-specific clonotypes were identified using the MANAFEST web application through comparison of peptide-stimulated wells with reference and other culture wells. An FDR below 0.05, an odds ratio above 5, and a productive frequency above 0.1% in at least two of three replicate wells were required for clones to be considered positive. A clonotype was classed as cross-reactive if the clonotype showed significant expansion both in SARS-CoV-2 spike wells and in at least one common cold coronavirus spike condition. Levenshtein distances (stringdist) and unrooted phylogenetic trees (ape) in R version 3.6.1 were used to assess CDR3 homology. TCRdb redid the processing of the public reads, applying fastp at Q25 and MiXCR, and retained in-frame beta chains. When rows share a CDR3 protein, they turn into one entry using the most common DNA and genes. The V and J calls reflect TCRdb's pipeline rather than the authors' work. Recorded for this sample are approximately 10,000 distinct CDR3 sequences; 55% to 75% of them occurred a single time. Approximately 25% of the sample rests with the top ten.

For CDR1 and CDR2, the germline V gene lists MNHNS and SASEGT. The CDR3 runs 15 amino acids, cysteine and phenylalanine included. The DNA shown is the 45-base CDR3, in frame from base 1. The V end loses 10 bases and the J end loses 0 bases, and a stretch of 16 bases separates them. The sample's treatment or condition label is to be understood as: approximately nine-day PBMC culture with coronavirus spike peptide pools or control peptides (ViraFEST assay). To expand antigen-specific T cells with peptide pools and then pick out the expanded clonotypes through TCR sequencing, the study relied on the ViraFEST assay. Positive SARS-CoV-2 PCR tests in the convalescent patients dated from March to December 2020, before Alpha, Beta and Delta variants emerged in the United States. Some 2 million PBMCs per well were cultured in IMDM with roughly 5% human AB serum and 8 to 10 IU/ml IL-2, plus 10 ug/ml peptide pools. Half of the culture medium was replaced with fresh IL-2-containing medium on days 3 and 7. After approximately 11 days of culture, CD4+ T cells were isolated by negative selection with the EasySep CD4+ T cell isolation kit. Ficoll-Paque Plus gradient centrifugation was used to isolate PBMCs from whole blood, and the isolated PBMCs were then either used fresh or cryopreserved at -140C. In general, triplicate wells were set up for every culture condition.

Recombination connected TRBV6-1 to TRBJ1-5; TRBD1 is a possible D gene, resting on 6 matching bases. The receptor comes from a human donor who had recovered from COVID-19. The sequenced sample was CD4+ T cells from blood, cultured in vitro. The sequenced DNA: TGTGCCACCCGTGGGGGCTCTGGTAGCAATCAGCCCCAGCATTTT. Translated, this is CATRGGSGSNQPQHF.